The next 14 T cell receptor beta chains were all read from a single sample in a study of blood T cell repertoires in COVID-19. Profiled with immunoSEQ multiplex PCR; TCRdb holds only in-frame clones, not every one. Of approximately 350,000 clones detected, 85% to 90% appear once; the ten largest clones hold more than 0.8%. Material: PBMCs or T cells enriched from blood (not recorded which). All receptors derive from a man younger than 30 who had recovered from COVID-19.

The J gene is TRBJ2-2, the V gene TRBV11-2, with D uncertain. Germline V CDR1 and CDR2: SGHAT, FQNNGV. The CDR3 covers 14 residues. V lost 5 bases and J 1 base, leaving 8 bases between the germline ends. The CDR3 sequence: CASSETVNTGELFF. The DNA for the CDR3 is TGTGCCAGCAGCGAAACAGTGAACACCGGGGAGCTGTTTTTT.

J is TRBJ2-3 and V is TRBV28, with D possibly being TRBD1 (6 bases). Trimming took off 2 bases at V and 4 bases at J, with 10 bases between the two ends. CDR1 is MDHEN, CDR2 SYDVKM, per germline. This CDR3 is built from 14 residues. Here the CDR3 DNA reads TGTGCCAGCAGTTTACTCAGGGGCTCAGATACGCAGTATTTT. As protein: CASSLLRGSDTQYF. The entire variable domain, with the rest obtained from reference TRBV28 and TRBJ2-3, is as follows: DVKVTQSSRYLVKRTGEKVFLECVQDMDHENMFWYRQDPGLGLRLIYFSYDVKMKEKGDIPEGYSVSREKKERFSLILESASTNQTSMYLCASSLLRGSDTQYFGPGTRLTVL.

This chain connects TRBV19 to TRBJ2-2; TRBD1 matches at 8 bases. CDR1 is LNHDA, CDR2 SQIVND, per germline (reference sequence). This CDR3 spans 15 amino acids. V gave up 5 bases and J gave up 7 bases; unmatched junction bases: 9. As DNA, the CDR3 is TGTGCCAGTAGTCTAGGAGGCAGGGGGCGCGGGGAGCTGTTTTTT. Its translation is CASSLGGRGRGELFF.

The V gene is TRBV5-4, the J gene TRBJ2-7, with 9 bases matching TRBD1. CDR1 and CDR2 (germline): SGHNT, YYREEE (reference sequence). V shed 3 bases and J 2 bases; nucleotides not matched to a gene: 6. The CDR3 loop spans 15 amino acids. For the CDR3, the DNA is TGTGCCAGCAGCTCTTCACAGGGGGCCCCCTACGAGCAGTACTTC. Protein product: CASSSSQGAPYEQYF. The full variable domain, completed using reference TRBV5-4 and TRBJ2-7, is ETGVTQSPTHLIKTRGQQVTLRCSSQSGHNTVSWYQQALGQGPQFIFQYYREEENGRGNFPPRFSGLQFPNYSSELNVNALELDDSALYLCASSSSQGAPYEQYFGPGTRLTVT.

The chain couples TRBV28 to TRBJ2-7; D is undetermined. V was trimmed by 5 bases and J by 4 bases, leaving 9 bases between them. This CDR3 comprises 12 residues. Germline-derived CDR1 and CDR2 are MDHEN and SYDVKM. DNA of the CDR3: TGTGCCAGCAGTACTCAAGAATACGAGCAGTACTTC. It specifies CASSTQEYEQYF.

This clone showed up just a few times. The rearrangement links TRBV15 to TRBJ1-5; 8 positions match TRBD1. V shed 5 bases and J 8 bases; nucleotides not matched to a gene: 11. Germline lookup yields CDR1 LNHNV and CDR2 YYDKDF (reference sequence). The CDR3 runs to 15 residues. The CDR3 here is CATSGRQGTAEPQHF. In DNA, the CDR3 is TGTGCCACCAGCGGTAGACAGGGGACCGCTGAGCCCCAGCATTTT.

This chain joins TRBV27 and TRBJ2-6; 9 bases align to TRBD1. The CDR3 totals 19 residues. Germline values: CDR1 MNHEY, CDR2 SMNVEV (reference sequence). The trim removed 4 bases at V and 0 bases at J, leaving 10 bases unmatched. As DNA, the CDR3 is TGTGCCAGCAGTTCTTATTCACAGGGGGCAAACTCTGGGGCCAACGTCCTGACTTTC. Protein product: CASSSYSQGANSGANVLTF. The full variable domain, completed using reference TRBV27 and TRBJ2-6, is EAQVTQNPRYLITVTGKKLTVTCSQNMNHEYMSWYRQDPGLGLRQIYYSMNVEVTDKGDVPEGYKVSRKEKRNFPLILESPSPNQTSLYFCASSSYSQGANSGANVLTFGAGSRLTVL.

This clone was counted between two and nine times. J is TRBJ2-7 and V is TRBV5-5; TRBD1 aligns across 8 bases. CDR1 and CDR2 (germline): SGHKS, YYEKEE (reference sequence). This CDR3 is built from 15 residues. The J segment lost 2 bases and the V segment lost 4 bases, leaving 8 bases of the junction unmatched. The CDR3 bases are TGTGCCAGCAGCGCCGGGACAGGTTCTCCCTACGAGCAGTACTTC. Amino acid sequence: CASSAGTGSPYEQYF. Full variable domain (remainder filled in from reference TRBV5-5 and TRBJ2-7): DAGVTQSPTHLIKTRGQQVTLRCSPISGHKSVSWYQQVLGQGPQFIFQYYEKEERGRGNFPDRFSARQFPNYSSELNVNALLLGDSALYLCASSAGTGSPYEQYFGPGTRLTVT.

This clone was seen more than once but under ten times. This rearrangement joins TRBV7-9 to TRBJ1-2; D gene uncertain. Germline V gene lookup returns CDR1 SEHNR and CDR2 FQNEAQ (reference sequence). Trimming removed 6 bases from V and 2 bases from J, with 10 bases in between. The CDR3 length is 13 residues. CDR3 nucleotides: TGTGCCAGCAGAGAGGCAGCCAACTATGGCTACACCTTC. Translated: CASREAANYGYTF.

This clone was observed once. CDR3 nucleotides: TGTGCCAGCAGCGCGGGACTAGCGGGAAGGGACGCTGGGCAGTACTTC. This sequence encodes CASSAGLAGRDAGQYF. This chain uses TRBV9 with TRBJ2-7; 13 bases match TRBD2. The CDR3 runs 16 residues. Trimming at V came to 3 bases and at J to 9 bases, leaving 12 bases not matched to a gene. Per the germline V gene, CDR1 is SGDLS and CDR2 is YYNGEE.

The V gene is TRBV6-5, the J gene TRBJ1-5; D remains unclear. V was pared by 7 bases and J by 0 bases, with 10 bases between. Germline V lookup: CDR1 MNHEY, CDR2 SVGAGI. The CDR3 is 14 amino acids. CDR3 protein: CASIPHGSNQPQHF. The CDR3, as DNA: TGTGCCAGCATCCCCCACGGTAGCAATCAGCCCCAGCATTTT.

The CDR3 is CATSDPSGRAQDEQFF. CDR3 nucleotide sequence: TGTGCCACCAGTGATCCCAGCGGGAGGGCCCAGGATGAGCAGTTCTTC. V gene TRBV24-1 combines with J gene TRBJ2-1; 10 bases agree with TRBD2. The CDR3 runs 16 residues. J lost 8 bases, V lost 3 bases, and 9 bases had no gene match. Germline V gene lookup returns CDR1 KGHDR and CDR2 SFDVKD.

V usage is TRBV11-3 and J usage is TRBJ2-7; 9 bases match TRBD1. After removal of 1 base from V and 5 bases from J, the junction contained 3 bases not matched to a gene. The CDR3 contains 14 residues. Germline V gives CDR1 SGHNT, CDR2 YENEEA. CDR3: CASSLGTGANEQYF. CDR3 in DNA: TGTGCCAGCAGCTTAGGGACAGGGGCCAACGAGCAGTACTTC.

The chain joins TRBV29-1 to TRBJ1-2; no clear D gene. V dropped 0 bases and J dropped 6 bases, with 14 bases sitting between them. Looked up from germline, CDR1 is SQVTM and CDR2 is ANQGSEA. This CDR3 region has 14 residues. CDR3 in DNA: TGCAGCGTTGAAGATCTTCGTGGCGGGGATGGCTACACCTTC. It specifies CSVEDLRGGDGYTF.